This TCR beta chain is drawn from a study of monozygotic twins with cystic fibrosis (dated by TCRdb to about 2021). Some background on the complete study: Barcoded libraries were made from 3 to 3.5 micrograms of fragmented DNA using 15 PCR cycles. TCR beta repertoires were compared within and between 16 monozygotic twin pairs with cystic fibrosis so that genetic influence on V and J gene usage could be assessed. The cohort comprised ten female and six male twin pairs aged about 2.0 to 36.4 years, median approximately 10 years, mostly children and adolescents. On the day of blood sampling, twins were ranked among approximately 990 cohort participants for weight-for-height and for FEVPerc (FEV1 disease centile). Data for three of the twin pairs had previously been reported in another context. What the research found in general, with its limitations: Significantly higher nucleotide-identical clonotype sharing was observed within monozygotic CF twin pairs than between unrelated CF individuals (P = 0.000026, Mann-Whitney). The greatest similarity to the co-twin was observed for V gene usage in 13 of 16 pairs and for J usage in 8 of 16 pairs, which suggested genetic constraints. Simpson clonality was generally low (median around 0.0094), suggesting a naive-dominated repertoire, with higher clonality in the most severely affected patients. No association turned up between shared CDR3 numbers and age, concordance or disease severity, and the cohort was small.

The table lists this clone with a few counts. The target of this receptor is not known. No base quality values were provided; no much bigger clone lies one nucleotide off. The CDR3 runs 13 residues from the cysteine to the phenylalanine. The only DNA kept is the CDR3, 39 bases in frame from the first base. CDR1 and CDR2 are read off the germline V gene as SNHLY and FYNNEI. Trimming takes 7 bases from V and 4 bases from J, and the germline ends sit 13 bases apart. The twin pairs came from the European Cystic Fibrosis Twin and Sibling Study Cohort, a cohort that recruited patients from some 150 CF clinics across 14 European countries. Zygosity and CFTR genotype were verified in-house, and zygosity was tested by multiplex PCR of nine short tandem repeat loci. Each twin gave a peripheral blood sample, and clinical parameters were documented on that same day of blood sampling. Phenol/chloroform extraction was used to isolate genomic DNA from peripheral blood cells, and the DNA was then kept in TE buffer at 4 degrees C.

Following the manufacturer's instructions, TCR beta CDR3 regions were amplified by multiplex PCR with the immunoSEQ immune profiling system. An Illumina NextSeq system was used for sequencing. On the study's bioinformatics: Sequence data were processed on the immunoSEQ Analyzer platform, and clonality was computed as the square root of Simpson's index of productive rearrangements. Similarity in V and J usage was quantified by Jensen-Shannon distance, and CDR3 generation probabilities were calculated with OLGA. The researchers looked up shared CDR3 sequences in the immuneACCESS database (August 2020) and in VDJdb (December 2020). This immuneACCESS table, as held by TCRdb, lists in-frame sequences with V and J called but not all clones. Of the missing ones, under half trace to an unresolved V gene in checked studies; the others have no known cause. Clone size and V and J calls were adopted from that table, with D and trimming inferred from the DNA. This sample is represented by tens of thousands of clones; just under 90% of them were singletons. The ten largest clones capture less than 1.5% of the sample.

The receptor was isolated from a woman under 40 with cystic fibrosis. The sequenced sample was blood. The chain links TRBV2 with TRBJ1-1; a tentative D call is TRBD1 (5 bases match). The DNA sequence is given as TGTGCCAGCACCGAGACAGAGGGCACTGAAGCTTTCTTT. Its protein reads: CASTETEGTEAFF.